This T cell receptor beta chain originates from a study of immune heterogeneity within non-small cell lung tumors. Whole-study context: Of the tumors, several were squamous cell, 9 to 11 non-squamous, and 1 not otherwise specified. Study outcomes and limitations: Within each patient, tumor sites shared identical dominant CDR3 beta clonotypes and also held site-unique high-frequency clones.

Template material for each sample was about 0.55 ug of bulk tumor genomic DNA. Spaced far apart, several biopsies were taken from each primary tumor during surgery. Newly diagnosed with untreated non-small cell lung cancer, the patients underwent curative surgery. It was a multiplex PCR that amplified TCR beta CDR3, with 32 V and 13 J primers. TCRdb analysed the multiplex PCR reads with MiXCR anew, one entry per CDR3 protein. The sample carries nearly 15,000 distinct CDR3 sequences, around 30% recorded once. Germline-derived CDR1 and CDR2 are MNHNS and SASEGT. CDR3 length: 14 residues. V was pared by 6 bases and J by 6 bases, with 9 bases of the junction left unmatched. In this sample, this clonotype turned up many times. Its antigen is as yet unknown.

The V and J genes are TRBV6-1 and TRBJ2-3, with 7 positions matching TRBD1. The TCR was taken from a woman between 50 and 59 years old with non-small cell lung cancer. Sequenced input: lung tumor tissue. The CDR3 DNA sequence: TGTGCCAGCAGCCTCAGGGACAGTTCCGATACGCAGTATTTT. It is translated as CASSLRDSSDTQYF.